Each of the 20 T cell receptor beta chains below was sequenced from the same sample in a study of response to subunit inactivated influenza vaccine. TCRdb processed the RT-PCR reads anew with MiXCR; each CDR3 protein has one entry. The sample comprises 650,000 to 800,000 distinct CDR3 sequences, about 15% of which are singletons, and around 7.3% rests with the top ten. The material was PBMCs from blood, obtained 14 to 15 days before vaccination. Receptors originate from a man aged 50 to 59 who received an inactivated influenza vaccine.

This clonotype showed up many times. The chain carries TRBV20-1 and TRBJ2-5; D remains unclear. The CDR3 has 14 amino acids. V was pared by 0 bases and J by 4 bases, with 12 bases between. Germline assignment: CDR1 DFQATT and CDR2 SNEGSKA (reference sequence). CDR3 amino acids: CSARELDHPETQYF. The CDR3 DNA is TGCAGTGCTAGAGAGCTGGACCACCCAGAGACCCAGTACTTC.

This clonotype was seen repeatedly, ten times or more. This chain connects TRBV28 to TRBJ2-3; TRBD2 matches at 7 bases. V lost 8 bases to trimming and J lost 2 bases; unmatched junction nucleotides: 7. This CDR3 spans 14 amino acids. Germline V gives CDR1 MDHEN, CDR2 SYDVKM. Here the CDR3 reads CASRSTSYTDTQYF. The CDR3 DNA reads as TGTGCCAGCCGCTCGACTAGCTACACAGATACGCAGTATTTT.

This clonotype was observed a handful of times. This chain connects TRBV5-1 to TRBJ2-1; D possibly corresponds to TRBD1 (6 bases). Trimming shortened V by 4 bases and J by 4 bases, and 15 bases separated the two germline ends. Germline V gene lookup returns CDR1 SGHRS and CDR2 YFSETQ. The CDR3 totals 15 residues. DNA of the CDR3: TGCGCCAGCAGCCGCGGACAGAAACGGTACAATGAGCAGTTCTTC. Its protein product is CASSRGQKRYNEQFF.

The rearrangement joins TRBV24-1 to TRBJ1-2; 11 bases align to TRBD1. The CDR3 is made up of 18 amino acids. Germline assignment: CDR1 KGHDR and CDR2 SFDVKD. J lost 1 base, V lost 4 bases, and 10 bases had no gene match. Here the CDR3 DNA reads TGTGCCACCAGTGACCCTCGGACAGGGGGCGTTGATAACTATGGCTACACCTTC. This codes for CATSDPRTGGVDNYGYTF.

V and J are TRBV6-2 or TRBV6-3 and TRBJ2-1, with TRBD2 identical over 10 bases. CDR3 size: 13 residues. Germline CDR1 MNHEY, CDR2 SVGEGT. V lost 6 bases and J lost 6; bases outside the gene matches: 2. The CDR3 here is CASSASGSNEQFF. The CDR3 coding sequence is TGTGCCAGCAGCGCTAGCGGGAGCAATGAGCAGTTCTTC.

This clonotype appeared a few times. This sequence joins TRBV29-1 and TRBJ2-4, with D possibly TRBD2 on 6 matching bases. V was pared by 4 bases and J by 5 bases, with 12 bases between. CDR3 size: 13 residues. CDR1 is SQVTM, CDR2 ANQGSEA, per germline. The CDR3 here is CSVVNPSENIQYF. CDR3 bases: TGCAGCGTTGTAAACCCTAGCGAAAACATTCAGTACTTC.

There are a few counts of this clonotype. The rearrangement uses TRBV7-9 and TRBJ2-3, with unresolved D. From germline, CDR1 is SEHNR and CDR2 FQNEAQ (reference sequence). V was trimmed by 8 bases and J by 5 bases, leaving 8 bases between them. CDR3 size: 11 residues. The CDR3 DNA is TGTGCCAGCCGATGGGGAGATACGCAGTATTTT. It encodes CASRWGDTQYF.

The V call is TRBV11-2, the J call TRBJ1-2; D gene ambiguous. Per the germline V gene, CDR1 is SGHAT and CDR2 is FQNNGV. CDR3 size: 18 residues. Trimming took 5 bases from V and 0 from J, leaving 22 bases between them. The DNA for the CDR3 is TGTGCCAGCAGCAAGGCGGGAACTGACGGGGAAGCTAACTATGGCTACACCTTC. Its protein product is CASSKAGTDGEANYGYTF.

This clonotype was seen more than once but under ten times. The chain has TRBV7-6 and TRBJ1-4, with D unclear. V lost 1 base to trimming and J lost 7 bases, with 13 bases between them. The CDR3 length is 15 residues. Germline V gives CDR1 SGHVS, CDR2 FNYEAQ. CDR3 in DNA: TGTGCCAGCAGCTTAGAGAGAGGCCACCTTGAAAAACTGTTTTTT. Translation gives CASSLERGHLEKLFF. The whole variable domain, filled in from reference TRBV7-6 and TRBJ1-4, reads GAGVSQSPRYKVTKRGQDVALRCDPISGHVSLYWYRQALGQGPEFLTYFNYEAQQDKSGLPNDRFSAERPEGSISTLTIQRTEQRDSAMYRCASSLERGHLEKLFFGSGTQLSVL.

This clonotype was found a few times. The genes are TRBV12-3 or TRBV12-4 and TRBJ2-4, with 12 bases lining up with TRBD2. This CDR3 is built from 15 residues. The V gene end was trimmed by 6 bases and the J gene end by 9 bases; junction bases not matched to a gene: 9. Here the CDR3 DNA reads TGTGCCAGCAGCCTATCGACTAGCGGGAGAGGCATTCAGTACTTC. It yields the protein CASSLSTSGRGIQYF.

This clonotype has at least ten counts. The CDR3 DNA reads TGTGCCAGCATTCTGGACAGGGGGTCGTACAATGAGCAGTTCTTC. It translates to CASILDRGSYNEQFF. V gene TRBV6-1 combines with J gene TRBJ2-1; 10 bases fit TRBD1. Trimming at V came to 7 bases and at J to 4 bases, leaving 7 bases not matched to a gene. Germline V lookup: CDR1 MNHNS, CDR2 SASEGT. The CDR3 extends over 15 amino acids.

A word on this clonotype: This could be a read error, since a much larger clone is one nucleotide away. CDR3 coding DNA: TGTGCCAGCGGCCGACTAGCGGGGGGAGAGCAGTACTTC. Protein sequence: CASGRLAGGEQYF. The rearrangement uses TRBV5-6 and TRBJ2-7; 13 nucleotides match TRBD2. The trim removed 7 bases at V and 7 bases at J, leaving 5 bases unmatched. The CDR3 is 13 residues long. Per the germline V gene, CDR1 is SGHDT and CDR2 is YYEEEE.

A few counts support this clonotype. The chain recombines TRBV11-2 with TRBJ1-2; 12 nucleotides agree with TRBD1. The trim removed 0 bases at V and 4 bases at J, leaving 6 bases unmatched. The CDR3 loop spans 17 amino acids. The germline gives CDR1 SGHAT, CDR2 FQNNGV. CDR3 in DNA: TGTGCCAGCAGCTTAGATGGGACAGGGGGCGAAATCTATGGCTACACCTTC. Protein product: CASSLDGTGGEIYGYTF.

The chain has TRBV18 and TRBJ2-3; the match to TRBD1 covers 8 bases. The CDR3 is 14 amino acids. Germline V gene sequence: CDR1 KGHSH, CDR2 LQKENI. Germline trimming cut 7 bases from V and 3 bases from J; bases unmatched to any gene: 6. CDR3 region: CASFPTGGTDTQYF. DNA for the CDR3: TGTGCCAGCTTCCCTACAGGGGGGACAGATACGCAGTATTTT.

The genes are TRBV20-1 and TRBJ2-5; a possible D gene is TRBD2 (6 bases). The CDR3 totals 13 residues. V was cut by 3 bases and J by 5 bases, with 13 bases left in between. CDR1 is DFQATT, CDR2 SNEGSKA, per germline (reference sequence). The CDR3 protein is CSASSGLAETQYF. In DNA form, the CDR3 reads TGCAGTGCTAGTTCCGGCCTAGCGGAGACCCAGTACTTC.

This clonotype has at least ten counts. V gene TRBV20-1 combines with J gene TRBJ2-1; D gene unclear. The CDR3 sequence is 14 residues long. V shed 4 bases and J shed 2 bases, with 12 bases lying between them. The germline CDR1 and CDR2 sequences are DFQATT and SNEGSKA (reference sequence). CDR3 sequence (DNA): TGCAGTGCTAACCCCAGTGGGGCCTACAATGAGCAGTTCTTC. Encoded protein: CSANPSGAYNEQFF.

About this clonotype: A much more abundant neighbour one base away suggests this may be a read error. The genes are TRBV12-3 or TRBV12-4 and TRBJ1-2, with D possibly being TRBD1 (6 bases). The V end was cut by 5 bases, the J end by 4 bases, with 14 bases between. The CDR3 covers 14 residues. The CDR3, as DNA: TGTGCCAGCAGTCGGGACAACCAAGGCTATGGCTACACCTTC. Translating it yields CASSRDNQGYGYTF.

There are a few counts of this clonotype. The J gene is TRBJ2-1, the V gene TRBV30, with 9 nucleotides matching TRBD1. This CDR3 region has 13 residues. V gave up 0 bases and J gave up 10 bases; unmatched junction bases: 4. Germline V lookup: CDR1 GTSNPN, CDR2 SVGIG (reference sequence). CDR3 in DNA: TGTGCCTGGAGTGTACAGGGGGCCTGGGAGCAGTTCTTC. Translation gives CAWSVQGAWEQFF.

There are a few counts of this clonotype. CDR3 residues: CASRRTGLSTDTQYF. CDR3 DNA: TGTGCCAGCCGGAGGACAGGGTTGAGCACAGATACGCAGTATTTT. The chain has TRBV7-8 and TRBJ2-3; the match to TRBD1 covers 8 bases. CDR1 is SGHVS, CDR2 FQNEAQ, per germline. The V gene end was trimmed by 8 bases and the J gene end by 0 bases; junction bases not matched to a gene: 7. The CDR3 is made up of 15 amino acids.

In its sample, this clonotype was seen a few times. The V call is TRBV5-5, the J call TRBJ2-1; D is uncertain. CDR1 is SGHKS, CDR2 YYEKEE, per germline (reference sequence). The V end lost 0 bases, the J end lost 4 bases, and 11 bases lay between the germline ends. CDR3 length: 15 residues. The CDR3 reads CASSLVWGKYNEQFF. As DNA, the CDR3 is TGTGCCAGCAGCTTGGTATGGGGAAAGTACAATGAGCAGTTCTTC.